A single sample is the source of the 31 T cell receptor beta chains below, sequenced in a study of T cells after yellow fever vaccination. TCRdb re-called the 5' RACE reads through MiXCR, storing one row per CDR3 protein. The sample carries 550,000 to 750,000 distinct CDR3 sequences, 13% recorded once. The material sequenced was PBMCs, taken on the day of the yellow fever booster vaccination. These receptors were collected from a man aged 30-40 years who received the YFV17D yellow fever vaccine.

V gene TRBV7-2 combines with J gene TRBJ2-7; 7 bases agree with TRBD2. Losses at the gene ends were 5 bases for V and 0 bases for J; bases not matched to a gene: 7. From germline, CDR1 is SGHTA and CDR2 FQGNSA. This CDR3 spans 15 amino acids. The CDR3 spells CASSRGGGSSYEQYF. Written as DNA, the CDR3 is TGTGCCAGCAGCCGGGGAGGCGGGAGCTCCTACGAGCAGTACTTC.

This clonotype was detected ten times or more. The chain carries TRBV7-9 and TRBJ2-1; the D gene is possibly TRBD1 (5 bases). The CDR3 runs to 16 residues. Trimming cost V 2 bases and J 0 bases, with 11 bases left between them. Per germline, CDR1 SEHNR and CDR2 FQNEAQ (reference sequence). Written as DNA, the CDR3 is TGTGCCAGCAGCTTACCAAGACAGCGCTCCTACAATGAGCAGTTCTTC. It translates to CASSLPRQRSYNEQFF.

This clonotype was seen a few times. The genes are TRBV27 and TRBJ2-2; D remains unclear. CDR1 is MNHEY and CDR2 is SMNVEV in the germline V gene (reference sequence). The length of the CDR3 is 13 residues. V lost 2 bases to trimming and J lost 6 bases, with 7 bases between them. CDR3 amino acids: CASSLGWAGELFF. In DNA, the CDR3 is TGTGCCAGCAGTTTAGGGTGGGCCGGGGAGCTGTTTTTT.

This clonotype appeared a single time. V gene TRBV29-1 combines with J gene TRBJ2-3; D gene uncertain. Per the germline V gene, CDR1 is SQVTM and CDR2 is ANQGSEA. The CDR3 has 11 residues. The ends were cut back, 1 base at V and 3 bases at J, with 2 bases in the middle. CDR3: CSVEATDTQYF. In DNA, the CDR3 is TGCAGCGTTGAAGCGACAGATACGCAGTATTTT.

The rearrangement uses TRBV9 and TRBJ2-7, with D perhaps matching TRBD1 or TRBD2 (5 bases each). Per the germline V gene, CDR1 is SGDLS and CDR2 is YYNGEE. Trimming removed 3 bases at V and 0 bases at J, with 16 bases between. There are 16 residues in the CDR3. Here the CDR3 DNA reads TGTGCCAGCAGCGGGGGTTCGAGGGGAAGCTCCTACGAGCAGTACTTC. Translated: CASSGGSRGSSYEQYF.

The chain links TRBV20-1 to TRBJ2-6; D gene unclear. Trimming removed 4 bases from V and 1 base from J, with 8 bases in between. The germline V gene has CDR1 DFQATT and CDR2 SNEGSKA (reference sequence). This CDR3 is built from 14 residues. CDR3 region: CSAKSTSGANVLTF. Here the CDR3 DNA reads TGCAGTGCTAAGTCGACTTCTGGGGCCAACGTCCTGACTTTC.

This clonotype was seen a handful of times. This chain links TRBV19 with TRBJ2-7, with TRBD2 identical over 10 bases. This CDR3 has 17 residues. Germline V gene sequence: CDR1 LNHDA, CDR2 SQIVND (reference sequence). After removal of 2 bases from V and 2 bases from J, the junction contained 9 bases not matched to a gene. CDR3 protein: CASSISYRTSGTYEQYF. The DNA for the CDR3 is TGTGCCAGTAGTATATCCTACCGGACTAGCGGAACCTACGAGCAGTACTTC.

This clonotype was seen only a few times. The V gene is TRBV2, the J gene TRBJ2-2; the D call may be TRBD1 or TRBD2 (5 bases each). Germline CDR1 is SNHLY and CDR2 is FYNNEI. V was clipped by 10 bases and J by 1 base, with 10 bases between them. This CDR3 comprises 13 residues. The CDR3 nucleotides are TGTGCCACCAGGGAGTTGAACACCGGGGAGCTGTTTTTT. Residues: CATRELNTGELFF. Using reference TRBV2 and TRBJ2-2 for the parts outside the CDR3, the full variable domain is EPEVTQTPSHQVTQMGQEVILRCVPISNHLYFYWYRQILGQKVEFLVSFYNNEISEKSEIFDDQFSVERPDGSNFTLKIRSTKLEDSAMYFCATRELNTGELFFGEGSRLTVL.

This rearrangement joins TRBV4-1 to TRBJ2-2; 14 bases align to TRBD2. The CDR3 loop spans 16 amino acids. J gave up 6 bases and V 3 bases, and 3 bases lay outside the gene matches. Germline V gene data show CDR1 as MGHRA and CDR2 as YSYEKL. CDR3 DNA sequence: TGCGCCAGCAGCCAGGGACTAGCGGGAGAGTCCGGGGAGCTGTTTTTT. Translation: CASSQGLAGESGELFF.

The J gene is TRBJ2-5, the V gene TRBV12-3 or TRBV12-4; the D is unclear. V was trimmed by 6 bases and J by 1 base, leaving 9 bases between them. The CDR3 runs to 13 residues. The CDR3 bases are TGTGCCAGCAGATCCTCCAGCCAAGAGACCCAGTACTTC. Residues: CASRSSSQETQYF.

This clonotype has a handful of counts. J is TRBJ2-1 and V is TRBV4-3, with TRBD2 identical over 12 bases. The trim removed 2 bases at V and 0 bases at J, leaving 11 bases unmatched. Germline assignment: CDR1 LGHNA and CDR2 YSLEER. The CDR3 sequence is 20 residues long. The CDR3: CASSQTVLAGGPSSYNEQFF. Here the CDR3 DNA reads TGCGCCAGCAGCCAAACCGTACTAGCGGGAGGCCCCAGCTCCTACAATGAGCAGTTCTTC.

The chain recombines TRBV10-3 with TRBJ2-5, with D maybe TRBD2 (6 bases). This CDR3 spans 13 amino acids. Trimming took off 4 bases at V and 1 base at J, with 7 bases between the two ends. The germline V gene encodes CDR1 ENHRY and CDR2 SYGVKD. The DNA for the CDR3 is TGTGCCATCAGTGTTAGCGGCCAAGAGACCCAGTACTTC. Amino acid sequence: CAISVSGQETQYF.

The table lists this clonotype with many counts. A read error may account for a junction end that differs from germline. V gene TRBV7-7 combines with J gene TRBJ2-2; tentatively, D is TRBD2 (5 bases). CDR3 size: 15 residues. Germline lookup yields CDR1 SSHAT and CDR2 FNYEAQ (reference sequence). CDR3 sequence (DNA): TGTGCTAGCAGCTTAGCTAGCCCCTACACCGGGGAGCTGTTTTTT. Translating gives CASSLASPYTGELFF.

This clonotype was found a few times. Possible read error: a much larger clone is one base away. For the CDR3, the DNA is TGTGCCAGCAGCTTTACAGGGGGCCACGAGCAGTACTTC. Its protein product is CASSFTGGHEQYF. The rearrangement links TRBV7-2 to TRBJ2-7; 9 nucleotides align to TRBD1. This CDR3 has 13 residues. Per germline, CDR1 SGHTA and CDR2 FQGNSA. J gave up 5 bases and V 3 bases, and 2 bases lay outside the gene matches.

The rearrangement joins TRBV7-2 to TRBJ2-7; the match to TRBD2 covers 10 bases. Germline assignment: CDR1 SGHTA and CDR2 FQGNSA. The CDR3 extends over 16 amino acids. V trimming: 5 bases; J trimming: 7 bases; junction bases outside the gene matches: 14. The CDR3 nucleotides read TGTGCCAGCAGCCCATGGAGCGGGAGGGCCTTTGGGGAGCAGTACTTC. It yields the protein CASSPWSGRAFGEQYF.

In this sample, this clonotype turned up many times. The chain uses TRBV18 and TRBJ2-7; TRBD1 matches 9 bases. With V trimmed by 8 bases and J by 2 bases, 10 bases remained unmatched. The germline V gene has CDR1 KGHSH and CDR2 LQKENI. This CDR3 contains 15 residues. The CDR3 loop is CASSPPGTGTYEQYF. Written as DNA, the CDR3 is TGTGCCAGCAGCCCCCCCGGGACAGGGACCTACGAGCAGTACTTC.

This clonotype was seen a handful of times. The gene calls are TRBV28 and TRBJ2-3; perhaps TRBD1 as D (5 bases). Germline V gene sequence: CDR1 MDHEN, CDR2 SYDVKM. V lost 2 bases and J lost 4, with 16 bases in between. This CDR3 region has 16 residues. CDR3: CASSLGQGFWPDTQYF. CDR3 DNA: TGTGCCAGCAGTTTAGGGCAGGGATTCTGGCCAGATACGCAGTATTTT.

This clonotype was observed a few times. This sequence joins TRBV29-1 and TRBJ2-4, with a possible D match to TRBD2 (6 bases). This CDR3 is 13 amino acids long. Trimming took 3 bases from V and 8 from J, leaving 14 bases between them. Germline CDR1 and CDR2: SQVTM and ANQGSEA. The CDR3 region is CSVEDPAGYIQYF. DNA for the CDR3: TGCAGCGTTGAGGACCCGGCGGGATACATTCAGTACTTC.

The gene calls are TRBV29-1 and TRBJ1-2, with D possibly matching TRBD1 (5 bases). The CDR3 runs to 14 residues. The V end lost 2 bases, the J end lost 6 bases, and 16 bases lay between the germline ends. Germline V gene sequence: CDR1 SQVTM, CDR2 ANQGSEA. The CDR3 DNA reads TGCAGCGTTGAACCAGGTCAGGGAGGGGATGGCTACACCTTC. Amino acid sequence: CSVEPGQGGDGYTF.

The chain employs TRBV12-3 or TRBV12-4 and TRBJ2-2; no clear D gene. Trimming removed 6 bases at V and 5 bases at J, with 7 bases between. The CDR3 has 12 amino acids. CDR3 bases: TGTGCCAGCAGACCCGTTACCGGGGAGCTGTTTTTT. Residues: CASRPVTGELFF.

The chain has TRBV4-3 and TRBJ2-2; TRBD2 matches 8 bases. CDR3 length equals 17 residues. Losses at the gene ends were 8 bases for V and 4 bases for J; bases not matched to a gene: 15. Germline V gene sequence: CDR1 LGHNA, CDR2 YSLEER. This CDR3 reads CASRIYPGLESTGELFF. CDR3 DNA: TGCGCCAGCCGGATTTACCCGGGACTAGAGAGCACCGGGGAGCTGTTTTTT.

This clonotype was seen more than once but under ten times. This rearrangement joins TRBV2 to TRBJ2-2; D unresolved. V was cut by 6 bases and J by 0 bases, with 8 bases left in between. The CDR3 runs 14 residues. Per the germline V gene, CDR1 is SNHLY and CDR2 is FYNNEI. CDR3 loop: CASSEQSNTGELFF. The DNA of the CDR3 is TGTGCCAGCAGCGAACAATCGAACACCGGGGAGCTGTTTTTT.

The V and J genes are TRBV5-1 and TRBJ2-1; D may match TRBD1 or TRBD2 (6 bases each). The CDR3 is made up of 11 amino acids. Germline loops: CDR1 SGHRS, CDR2 YFSETQ. V shed 3 bases and J shed 11 bases, with 9 bases lying between them. As DNA, the CDR3 is TGCGCCAGCAGCTGGGGGGCGCAGCAGTTCTTC. Translated, it gives CASSWGAQQFF.

V and J are TRBV9 and TRBJ1-4; D gene ambiguous. Per the germline V gene, CDR1 is SGDLS and CDR2 is YYNGEE. The V and J ends lost 0 bases and 7 bases respectively, with 10 bases between them. CDR3 size: 14 residues. For the CDR3, the DNA is TGTGCCAGCAGCGTAGAGGGAATTAGTGAAAAACTGTTTTTT. Amino acid sequence: CASSVEGISEKLFF.

This clonotype was picked up many times. The chain combines TRBV4-3 with TRBJ2-7, with D possibly being TRBD2 (5 bases). The CDR3 loop spans 15 amino acids. Trimming cost V 0 bases and J 3 bases, with 12 bases left between them. Germline CDR1 LGHNA, CDR2 YSLEER. CDR3 bases: TGCGCCAGCAGCCAAGACACGGGGATACTCTACGAGCAGTACTTC. This encodes CASSQDTGILYEQYF.

This clonotype has ten or more counts. The chain links TRBV9 to TRBJ2-3; D possibly corresponds to TRBD2 (5 bases). The length of the CDR3 is 17 residues. The ends were cut back, 0 bases at V and 1 base at J, with 15 bases in the middle. The V gene's germline CDR1 is SGDLS and CDR2 YYNGEE. CDR3 in DNA: TGTGCCAGCAGCGTAGTTCACAGCGGCCCCGGCACAGATACGCAGTATTTT. Protein sequence: CASSVVHSGPGTDTQYF.

This clonotype was counted a few times. This chain uses TRBV5-1 with TRBJ2-7; possible D gene TRBD1, 6 bases. The CDR3 runs 14 residues. Trimming shortened V by 0 bases and J by 3 bases, and 10 bases separated the two germline ends. Germline V lookup: CDR1 SGHRS, CDR2 YFSETQ. CDR3 amino acids: CASSLEGDRYEQYF. The CDR3, as DNA: TGCGCCAGCAGCTTGGAGGGGGACCGCTACGAGCAGTACTTC.

This clonotype was found a few times. This chain connects TRBV9 to TRBJ2-7, with D possibly matching TRBD1 (6 bases). The CDR3 spans 14 residues. Deletions cut 0 bases from V and 7 bases from J, with 14 bases between. Germline V gene lookup returns CDR1 SGDLS and CDR2 YYNGEE. For the CDR3, the DNA is TGTGCCAGCAGCGTAGGAACAGGGTTGACGGAGCAGTACTTC. Protein: CASSVGTGLTEQYF.

The V and J genes are TRBV20-1 and TRBJ2-7, with TRBD2 matching 7 bases. The V and J ends lost 0 bases and 4 bases, in that order; junction bases with no gene match: 21. There are 19 residues in the CDR3. CDR1 and CDR2 from the germline V gene are DFQATT and SNEGSKA (reference sequence). The CDR3 nucleotides read TGCAGTGCTAGAGATAGCGGTACGGCGGGAGACGTAGGAGAGTACGAGCAGTACTTC. Protein sequence: CSARDSGTAGDVGEYEQYF.

This clonotype has only a few counts. V gene TRBV5-1 combines with J gene TRBJ2-1, with TRBD2 identical over 8 bases. From germline, CDR1 is SGHRS and CDR2 YFSETQ. The CDR3 covers 15 residues. With 1 base clipped from V and 6 bases from J, the junction kept 6 bases outside the gene matches. In nucleotides, the CDR3 is TGCGCCAGCAGCTTGTCGGGAGGGCCTGGCAATGAGCAGTTCTTC. Translating gives CASSLSGGPGNEQFF. Full variable domain (rest looked up from reference TRBV5-1 and TRBJ2-1): KAGVTQTPRYLIKTRGQQVTLSCSPISGHRSVSWYQQTPGQGLQFLFEYFSETQRNKGNFPGRFSGRQFSNSRSEMNVSTLELGDSALYLCASSLSGGPGNEQFFGPGTRLTVL.

This clonotype was counted between two and nine times. The rearrangement links TRBV3-1 to TRBJ2-4; 7 nucleotides match TRBD1. V lost 0 bases, J lost 6 bases, and 8 bases stayed unmatched. The CDR3 sequence is 16 residues long. Germline CDR1 reads LGHDT; CDR2 reads YNNKEL (reference sequence). The DNA for the CDR3 is TGTGCCAGCAGCCAAGAAAGGACAGGCCGGGCAAACATTCAGTACTTC. Translating gives CASSQERTGRANIQYF.